A selection of T cell receptor beta chains follows, all from one sample in a study of regulatory T cells in long-lasting Graves disease. TCRdb re-called the multiplex PCR reads with MiXCR, one entry per CDR3 protein. The sample includes a few hundred thousand distinct CDR3 sequences, roughly 23% of them seen just once. The sample in question was peripheral blood mononuclear cells (PBMCs), obtained when the disease was refractory, from a patient treated with antithyroid drugs. The receptor set was obtained from a woman between 40 and 55 years old with Graves disease. CDR3s include the opening cysteine and the closing phenylalanine or tryptophan. Each record gives: V gene, D gene, J gene, clone size, CDR3 DNA, CDR3 protein. D genes are given only for firm matches. The listing skips clone size in some rows; elsewhere it reads once, few, many or a size class.

TRBV7-8,NA,TRBJ1-5,few,TGTGCCAGCAGCTTAGGGGTCCGGGATCAGCCCCAGCATTTT,CASSLGVRDQPQHF
TRBV7-9,NA,TRBJ1-1,many,TGTGCCAGCAGCCCTAGCATGAACACTGAAGCTTTCTTT,CASSPSMNTEAFF
TRBV29-1,TRBD1,TRBJ1-1,many,TGCAGCGTTGGGACAGGGAGGAAGTACACTGAAGCTTTCTTT,CSVGTGRKYTEAFF
TRBV2,TRBD2,TRBJ2-3,NA,TGTGCCAGCAGGCGGACTAGCGGAAGCACAGATACGCAGTATTTT,CASRRTSGSTDTQYF
TRBV7-9,TRBD2,TRBJ2-5,many,TGTGCCAGCAGCTTTTACAGCGGGGGGTACCAAGAGACCCAGTACTTC,CASSFYSGGYQETQYF
TRBV20-1,TRBD1,TRBJ2-2,NA,TGCAGTGCTAGAGCGGCTCACAGGGGTGACACCGGGGAGCTGTTTTTT,CSARAAHRGDTGELFF
TRBV2,TRBD1,TRBJ2-2,many,TGTGCCAGCAGAGGACAGGGGAGAGGTCCTAGCACCGGGGAGCTGTTTTTT,CASRGQGRGPSTGELFF
TRBV5-6,NA,TRBJ2-7,NA,TGTGCCAGCAGCTTGTTGGGCAGCTATAACGACGAGCAGTACTTC,CASSLLGSYNDEQYF
TRBV11-2,NA,TRBJ2-2,few,TGTGCCAGCAGCCTTAGGGTGTCGGACACCGGGGAGCTGTTTTTT,CASSLRVSDTGELFF
TRBV11-2,NA,TRBJ1-1,many,TGTGCCAGCAGCTTAGTAGCCACTGAAGCTTTCTTT,CASSLVATEAFF
TRBV4-1,NA,TRBJ1-2,few,TGCGCCAGCAGCCAACCCCGCCGGGGCACGAACTATGGCTACACCTTC,CASSQPRRGTNYGYTF
TRBV20-1,NA,TRBJ2-7,many,TGCAGTGCCCCCCGGTATGGGGCGAATACCTACGAGCAGTACTTC,CSAPRYGANTYEQYF
TRBV2,TRBD1,TRBJ2-5,many,TGTGCCAGCAGTGCTCCCGACAGGGCGGGCCAAGAGACCCAGTACTTC,CASSAPDRAGQETQYF
TRBV9,TRBD1,TRBJ1-6,few,TGTGCCAGCAGCTGGGACAGGGTTAATTCACCCCTCCACTTT,CASSWDRVNSPLHF
TRBV7-9,NA,TRBJ2-7,many,TGTGCCAGCAGCAGGGGGGGAGGACGCTACGAGCAGTACTTC,CASSRGGGRYEQYF
TRBV7-2,TRBD2,TRBJ2-7,many,TGTGCCAGCAGTTTAGGACTAGCGGGCGAGCAGTACTTC,CASSLGLAGEQYF
TRBV10-3,NA,TRBJ1-2,NA,TGTGCCATCAGTGAGTCCCAAGACTATGGCTACACCTTC,CAISESQDYGYTF
TRBV5-1,TRBD1,TRBJ1-1,few,TGCGCCAGCAGCTTGTACCACAGGGGGCAAAGCACTGAAGCTTTCTTT,CASSLYHRGQSTEAFF
TRBV20-1,NA,TRBJ2-7,few,TGCAGTACACTTAGGTTCTCCTACGAGCAGTACTTC,CSTLRFSYEQYF
TRBV20-1,NA,TRBJ2-5,NA,TGCAGTGCGACCCCCCCGGGTTACGAGACCCAGTACTTC,CSATPPGYETQYF
TRBV28,NA,TRBJ2-7,many,TGTGCCAGCAGAAGGACCAGGGGCTCCTACGAGCAGTACTTC,CASRRTRGSYEQYF
TRBV20-1,TRBD2,TRBJ2-7,few,TGCAGTGCCCCGAGTTTAGCGGGAGCGTACGAGCAGTACTTC,CSAPSLAGAYEQYF
TRBV29-1,TRBD1,TRBJ1-3,few,TGCAGCGTCCGACAGGGGGCTGGAAACACCATATATTTT,CSVRQGAGNTIYF
TRBV15,TRBD1,TRBJ2-7,many,TGTGCCACCAGCAGAGGGTGGACAGGGGGAGCCTACGAGCAGTACTTC,CATSRGWTGGAYEQYF
TRBV29-1,NA,TRBJ2-7,few,TGCAGCGTTGATCCGCCGAGGTACGAGCAGTACTTC,CSVDPPRYEQYF
TRBV3-1,NA,TRBJ1-1,many,TGTGCCAGCAGCCAAGAACCGGGGAACACTGAAGCTTTCTTT,CASSQEPGNTEAFF
TRBV10-2,NA,TRBJ2-5,many,TGCGCCAGCAGTGTTACCGGGATAGGGGAGACCCAGTACTTC,CASSVTGIGETQYF